This T cell receptor beta chain was documented in a study of blood T cell repertoires in COVID-19. Study in general: Samples came from the United States, Italy and Spain, spanning acute and convalescent COVID-19. From T cells, B-cell-depleted T cells, or PBMCs came the material, which was cDNA or gDNA.

In the authors' workflow: Using reference gene primer amplification, nucleated cell counts were estimated. The assay was immunoSEQ multiplex PCR, and TCRdb's table has in-frame clones only and misses some. D and trimming come from the DNA, and the V and J calls and clone size come from that table. The table has approximately 150,000 clones, 85% seen once; the top ten hold more than 2%. Germline V CDR1 and CDR2: MNHEY, SVGEGT. This CDR3 is 16 amino acids long. V shed 4 bases and J 3 bases; nucleotides not matched to a gene: 6. The rearrangement uses TRBV6-2 or TRBV6-3 and TRBJ1-5; 10 nucleotides agree with TRBD1. This clonotype originated in a human donor with acute or convalescent COVID-19. The donor label of this sample is uncertain. Specimen: peripheral blood. CDR3 in amino acids: CASSWDRGGSNQPQHF. CDR3 nucleotide sequence: TGTGCCAGCAGTTGGGACAGGGGAGGGTCCAATCAGCCCCAGCATTTT.